The 15 T cell receptor beta chains given below trace back to one sample, sequenced in a study of robustness of blood B and T cell sequencing. cDNA synthesis used template switching with a 5' universal priming oligo. Each cDNA molecule was tagged by a 12-nucleotide random UMI. TCRdb redid the calling of the PCR reads with MiXCR, one entry per CDR3 protein. Of 3,500 to 4,000 distinct CDR3 sequences listed, roughly three fifths are singletons. Instead of genomic DNA, mRNA was used to measure TCR beta repertoires. The sequenced material came from peripheral blood. These TCRs come from a human donor in good health.

V usage is TRBV9 and J usage is TRBJ2-7; D tentatively reads TRBD1 or TRBD2 (6 bases each). The germline V gene encodes CDR1 SGDLS and CDR2 YYNGEE. Trimming pared 2 bases from V and 7 bases from J, leaving 22 bases between. CDR3 length: 16 amino acids. CDR3 in DNA: TGTGCCAGCAGCGTCGAACCGGGGGTGGGGGCCCGGGAGCAGTACTTC. Translating gives CASSVEPGVGAREQYF.

This clonotype was found a few times. CDR3 in amino acids: CSVVGNLGEQYF. The CDR3, as DNA: TGCAGCGTTGTAGGCAATCTCGGGGAGCAGTACTTC. The rearrangement uses TRBV29-1 and TRBJ2-7, with D hard to call. Germline CDR1 reads SQVTM; CDR2 reads ANQGSEA. The CDR3 length is 12 residues. V was clipped by 4 bases and J by 7 bases, with 14 bases between them.

The chain links TRBV30 to TRBJ1-1, with a possible D match to TRBD1 (5 bases). CDR1 and CDR2 (germline): GTSNPN, SVGIG (reference sequence). This CDR3 is 13 amino acids long. V gave up 2 bases and J gave up 4 bases, with 11 bases separating them. As DNA, the CDR3 is TGTGCCTGGAGTAGGATGGGGGGCACTGAAGCTTTCTTT. Encoded protein: CAWSRMGGTEAFF.

This chain uses TRBV7-6 with TRBJ2-6; tentative D call: TRBD1 (5 bases). Germline assignment: CDR1 SGHVS and CDR2 FNYEAQ. V shed 4 bases and J shed 2 bases, with 9 bases lying between them. CDR3 length: 15 residues. CDR3 sequence reads: CASSSQGAGANVLTF. CDR3 bases: TGTGCCAGCAGCTCCCAGGGTGCTGGGGCCAACGTCCTGACTTTC.

This clonotype came up a few times. The rearrangement uses TRBV12-3 or TRBV12-4 and TRBJ2-3; weak D call: TRBD2 (6 bases). V was trimmed by 9 bases and J by 3 bases, leaving 13 bases between them. There are 13 residues in the CDR3. As DNA, the CDR3 is TGTGCCAGGAAACGACTAGGAACAGATACGCAGTATTTT. It yields the protein CARKRLGTDTQYF.

This clonotype turned up a few times. The V call is TRBV30, the J call TRBJ1-2, with TRBD1 identical over 9 bases. V shed 4 bases and J 7 bases; nucleotides not matched to a gene: 7. This CDR3 contains 13 residues. The germline V gene has CDR1 GTSNPN and CDR2 SVGIG (reference sequence). This chain's CDR3 is CAWIPGQGAGYTF. DNA of the CDR3: TGTGCCTGGATCCCGGGACAGGGCGCTGGCTACACCTTC. Full variable domain (outside the CDR3, taken from reference TRBV30 and TRBJ1-2): SQTIHQWPATLVQPVGSPLSLECTVEGTSNPNLYWYRQAAGRGLQLLFYSVGIGQISSEVPQNLSASRPQDRQFILSSKKLLLSDSGFYLCAWIPGQGAGYTFGSGTRLTVV.

The rearrangement uses TRBV4-1 and TRBJ1-5, with D possibly TRBD1 on 5 matching bases. Deletions cut 1 base from V and 1 base from J, with 14 bases between. CDR1 and CDR2 (germline): MGHRA, YSYEKL. The CDR3 is 17 residues long. The DNA for the CDR3 is TGCGCCAGCAGCCAAGGGCCAGGGAGAGGAAGCAATCAGCCCCAGCATTTT. Its translation is CASSQGPGRGSNQPQHF.

Concerning this clonotype itself: Mismatch with germline at one junction end may stem from a read error. The rearrangement links TRBV6-4 to TRBJ2-3, with D perhaps assigned TRBD1 or TRBD2 (6 bases each). The germline CDR1 and CDR2 sequences are MRHNA and SNTAGT. The CDR3 has 14 residues. CDR3 nucleotides: TGTGCCAGCAGTTTGTCAGGGGAGGCAGATATGCAGTATTTT. It specifies CASSLSGEADMQYF.

The chain carries TRBV11-3 and TRBJ2-2; no clear D gene. CDR3 length: 15 amino acids. The V end lost 2 bases, the J end lost 2 bases, and 9 bases lay between the germline ends. Germline CDR1 SGHNT, CDR2 YENEEA. The CDR3 DNA sequence: TGTGCCAGCAGCTTATGGGCTACAAACACCGGGGAGCTGTTTTTT. Its translation is CASSLWATNTGELFF.

The V and J genes are TRBV11-1 and TRBJ2-7; possibly TRBD2 for D (5 bases). The V and J ends lost 0 bases and 7 bases respectively, with 10 bases between them. The germline CDR1 and CDR2 sequences are SGHAT and FQDESV (reference sequence). The CDR3 is 13 residues long. The CDR3 nucleotides read TGTGCCAGCAGCTTAGCGCAGGAGGCTGAGCAGTACTTC. This encodes CASSLAQEAEQYF.

The V gene is TRBV5-1, the J gene TRBJ2-3; 10 positions agree with TRBD2. The V gene's germline CDR1 is SGHRS and CDR2 YFSETQ. This CDR3 has 16 amino acids. V lost 3 bases, J lost 4 bases, and 8 bases stayed unmatched. The CDR3 region has the DNA TGCGCCAGCAGCTGGGGAGCGGGGGGGCCGTCAGATACGCAGTATTTT. This translates into CASSWGAGGPSDTQYF.

The chain links TRBV5-1 to TRBJ2-1; D is undetermined. The CDR3 totals 14 residues. Germline V gene lookup returns CDR1 SGHRS and CDR2 YFSETQ. V shed 1 base and J shed 8 bases, with 13 bases lying between them. The CDR3 loop reads CASSLWNSGYEQFF. The CDR3 DNA sequence: TGCGCCAGCAGCTTGTGGAACAGTGGGTATGAGCAGTTCTTC.

The chain uses TRBV20-1 and TRBJ2-3; TRBD2 agrees at 10 bases. The CDR3 is 14 residues long. Trimming cost V 4 bases and J 6 bases; bases outside gene matches: 7. Germline V gene lookup returns CDR1 DFQATT and CDR2 SNEGSKA (reference sequence). The CDR3 region has the DNA TGCAGTGCTAAAAGCGGGGGGGCGTCGGATACGCAGTATTTT. This codes for CSAKSGGASDTQYF.

In its sample, this clonotype was seen a few times. The chain has TRBV7-6 and TRBJ2-5, with TRBD1 as a possible D gene (5 bases). CDR3 length equals 15 residues. Trimming left V 2 bases short and J 1 base short, with 11 bases between. Per germline, CDR1 SGHVS and CDR2 FNYEAQ. The CDR3 sequence: CASSLYQGPQETQYF. CDR3 in DNA: TGTGCCAGCAGCTTATATCAGGGCCCCCAAGAGACCCAGTACTTC.

The rearrangement joins TRBV15 to TRBJ1-5; D not certain. This CDR3 is 16 amino acids long. V lost 0 bases to trimming and J lost 5 bases, with 14 bases between them. CDR1 is LNHNV, CDR2 YYDKDF, per germline (reference sequence). CDR3 in DNA: TGTGCCACCAGCAGAGAACCCGGGGTAAGGGATCAGCCCCAGCATTTT. Translation gives CATSREPGVRDQPQHF.